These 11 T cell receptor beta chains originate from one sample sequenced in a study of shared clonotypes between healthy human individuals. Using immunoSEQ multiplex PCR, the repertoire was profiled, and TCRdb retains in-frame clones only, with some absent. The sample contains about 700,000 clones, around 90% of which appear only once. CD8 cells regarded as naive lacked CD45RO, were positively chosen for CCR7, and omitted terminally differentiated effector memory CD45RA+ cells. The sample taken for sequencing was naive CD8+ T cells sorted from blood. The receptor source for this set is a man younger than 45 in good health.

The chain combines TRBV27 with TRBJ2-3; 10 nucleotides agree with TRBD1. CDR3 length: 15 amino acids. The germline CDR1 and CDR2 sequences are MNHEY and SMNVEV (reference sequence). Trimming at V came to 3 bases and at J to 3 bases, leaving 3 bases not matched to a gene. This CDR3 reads CASSLSGQGTDTQYF. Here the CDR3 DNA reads TGTGCCAGCAGTTTGTCGGGACAGGGGACAGATACGCAGTATTTT.

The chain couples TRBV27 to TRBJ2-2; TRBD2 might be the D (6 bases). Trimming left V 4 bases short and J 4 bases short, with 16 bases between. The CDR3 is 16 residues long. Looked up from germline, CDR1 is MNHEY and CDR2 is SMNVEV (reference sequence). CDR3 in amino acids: CASSSLGAEGTGELFF. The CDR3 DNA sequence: TGTGCCAGCAGTTCCCTGGGAGCGGAGGGCACCGGGGAGCTGTTTTTT.

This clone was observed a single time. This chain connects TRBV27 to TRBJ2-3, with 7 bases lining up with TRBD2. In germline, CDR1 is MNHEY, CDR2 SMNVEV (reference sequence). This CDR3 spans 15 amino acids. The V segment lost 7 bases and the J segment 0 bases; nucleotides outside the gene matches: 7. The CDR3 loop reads CASTLASGSTDTQYF. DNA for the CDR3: TGTGCCAGCACACTTGCTAGCGGAAGCACAGATACGCAGTATTTT.

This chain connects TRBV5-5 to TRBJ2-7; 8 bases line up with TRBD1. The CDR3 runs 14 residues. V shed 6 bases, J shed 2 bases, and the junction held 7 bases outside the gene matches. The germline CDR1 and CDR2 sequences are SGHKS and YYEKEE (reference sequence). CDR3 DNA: TGTGCCAGCACCCATGGACAGGGCCCCTACGAGCAGTACTTC. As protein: CASTHGQGPYEQYF.

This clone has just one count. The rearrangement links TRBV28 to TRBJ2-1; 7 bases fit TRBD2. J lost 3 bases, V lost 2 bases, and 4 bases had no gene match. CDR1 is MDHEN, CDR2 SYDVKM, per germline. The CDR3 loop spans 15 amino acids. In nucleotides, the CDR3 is TGTGCCAGCAGTTTAAGGGAGGGTAACTACAATGAGCAGTTCTTC. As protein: CASSLREGNYNEQFF.

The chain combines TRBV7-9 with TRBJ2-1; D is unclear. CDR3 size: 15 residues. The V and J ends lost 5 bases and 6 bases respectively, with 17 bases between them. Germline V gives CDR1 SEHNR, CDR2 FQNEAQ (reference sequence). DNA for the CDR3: TGTGCCAGCAGCCCCAAGACGGGTGGACGCAATGAGCAGTTCTTC. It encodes CASSPKTGGRNEQFF. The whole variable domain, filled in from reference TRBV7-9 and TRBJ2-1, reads DTGVSQNPRHKITKRGQNVTFRCDPISEHNRLYWYRQTLGQGPEFLTYFQNEAQLEKSRLLSDRFSAERPKGSFSTLEIQRTEQGDSAMYLCASSPKTGGRNEQFFGPGTRLTVL.

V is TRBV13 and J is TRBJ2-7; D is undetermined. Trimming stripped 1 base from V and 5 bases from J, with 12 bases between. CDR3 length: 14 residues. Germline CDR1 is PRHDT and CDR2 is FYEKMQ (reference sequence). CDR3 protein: CASSLVGLVHEQYF. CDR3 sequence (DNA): TGTGCCAGCAGCTTAGTCGGTCTAGTGCACGAGCAGTACTTC.

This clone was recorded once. The CDR3 nucleotides are TGCGCCAGCAGCCAAGGCCCAGGCGGCACAGATACGCAGTATTTT. The encoded protein is CASSQGPGGTDTQYF. The J gene is TRBJ2-3, the V gene TRBV4-1; no definite D call. Trimming took off 1 base at V and 1 base at J, with 9 bases between the two ends. Germline V lookup: CDR1 MGHRA, CDR2 YSYEKL. The CDR3 runs 15 residues.

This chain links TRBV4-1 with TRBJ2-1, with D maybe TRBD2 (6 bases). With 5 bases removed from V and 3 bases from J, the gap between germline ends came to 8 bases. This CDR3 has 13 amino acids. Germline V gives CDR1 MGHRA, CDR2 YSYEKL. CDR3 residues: CASSKGLYNEQFF. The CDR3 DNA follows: TGCGCCAGCAGCAAGGGACTCTACAATGAGCAGTTCTTC.

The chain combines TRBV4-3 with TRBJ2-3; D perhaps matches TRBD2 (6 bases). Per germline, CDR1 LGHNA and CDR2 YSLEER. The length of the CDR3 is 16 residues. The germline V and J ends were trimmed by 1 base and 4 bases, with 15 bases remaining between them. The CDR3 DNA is TGCGCCAGCAGCCAAGGGTGGGGACCGGGGGCAGATACGCAGTATTTT. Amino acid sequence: CASSQGWGPGADTQYF.

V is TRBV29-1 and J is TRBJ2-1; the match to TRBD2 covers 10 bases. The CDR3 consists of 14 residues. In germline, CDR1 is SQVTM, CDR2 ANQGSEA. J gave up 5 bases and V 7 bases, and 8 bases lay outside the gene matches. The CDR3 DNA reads TGCAGCGCTAAAGGGACTAGCGCTCACAATGAGCAGTTCTTC. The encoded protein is CSAKGTSAHNEQFF.